Presented here are 25 T cell receptor beta chains from one specimen sequenced in a study of T-cell reconstitution after alpha-beta-depleted transplantation in children. Construction of the TCRbeta library involved unique molecular identifiers. From the PCR reads, TCRdb called clonotypes with MiXCR, one entry per CDR3 protein. The sample gives 80,000 to 100,000 distinct CDR3 sequences, under 25% of which show up once; around a fifth is in the top ten. The sequencing used PBMCs, collected before TCRalphabeta/CD19-depleted stem cell transplant. These receptors were taken from a boy aged 2 to 10 with acute lymphoblastic leukemia, due to receive a stem cell transplant.

The J gene is TRBJ2-3, the V gene TRBV5-1, with 8 nucleotides matching TRBD2. CDR1 is SGHRS, CDR2 YFSETQ, per germline. The ends lost 4 bases at V and 2 bases at J; junction bases unmatched: 9. The CDR3 totals 16 residues. This CDR3 reads CASSQGLVGSTDTQYF. DNA for the CDR3: TGCGCCAGCAGCCAGGGACTAGTGGGGTCCACAGATACGCAGTATTTT.

In this sample, this clonotype turned up a few times. The chain is built from TRBV7-6 and TRBJ1-1; D is undetermined. This CDR3 contains 14 residues. Germline V gives CDR1 SGHVS, CDR2 FNYEAQ. The ends were cut back, 0 bases at V and 6 bases at J, with 11 bases in the middle. For the CDR3, the DNA is TGTGCCAGCAGCTTAGCCGGGGAGGGCTCTGAAGCTTTCTTT. Encoded protein: CASSLAGEGSEAFF.

The chain combines TRBV6-5 with TRBJ2-1; D not certain. CDR3 length: 19 amino acids. The germline V gene has CDR1 MNHEY and CDR2 SVGAGI. The V end lost 0 bases, the J end lost 3 bases, and 21 bases lay between the germline ends. The CDR3 DNA sequence: TGTGCCAGCAGTTACTCTGCCCCGATCGGTAATCTAGGCTACAATGAGCAGTTCTTC. Translation: CASSYSAPIGNLGYNEQFF.

This clonotype turned up a few times. The CDR3 here is CSYDRNYGYTF. The CDR3 nucleotides read TGCAGCTACGACAGGAACTATGGCTACACCTTC. This chain links TRBV29-1 with TRBJ1-2; perhaps TRBD1 as D (6 bases). Germline V gives CDR1 SQVTM, CDR2 ANQGSEA. Trimming shortened V by 8 bases and J by 2 bases, and 9 bases separated the two germline ends. The length of the CDR3 is 11 residues. The full variable domain, in which reference TRBV29-1 and TRBJ1-2 provide the parts outside the CDR3, is SAVISQKPSRDICQRGTSLTIQCQVDSQVTMMFWYRQQPGQSLTLIATANQGSEATYESGFVIDKFPISRPNLTFSTLTVSNMSPEDSSIYLCSYDRNYGYTFGSGTRLTVV.

This clonotype was detected a few times. The chain recombines TRBV6-1 with TRBJ1-2, with 8 bases matching TRBD1. Per the germline V gene, CDR1 is MNHNS and CDR2 is SASEGT. V shed 6 bases, J shed 7 bases, and the junction held 10 bases outside the gene matches. CDR3 length: 14 residues. The DNA for the CDR3 is TGTGCCAGCAGAGCCCAGGGGGCTTCGTCTGGCTACACCTTC. This encodes CASRAQGASSGYTF.

This chain connects TRBV7-2 to TRBJ1-5; D uncertain. Germline V gene data show CDR1 as SGHTA and CDR2 as FQGNSA. The CDR3 spans 15 residues. Trimming removed 4 bases from V and 0 bases from J, with 10 bases in between. The CDR3: CASSSTGLSNQPQHF. Here the CDR3 DNA reads TGTGCCAGCAGCTCGACCGGTCTTAGCAATCAGCCCCAGCATTTT.

This clonotype was observed a few times. The chain couples TRBV3-1 to TRBJ2-5, with D maybe TRBD1 (5 bases). Germline V gives CDR1 LGHDT, CDR2 YNNKEL (reference sequence). The V end lost 3 bases, the J end lost 2 bases, and 10 bases lay between the germline ends. This CDR3 has 14 amino acids. The CDR3 loop reads CASSHLREQETQYF. The DNA for the CDR3 is TGTGCCAGCAGCCATCTCAGGGAACAAGAGACCCAGTACTTC.

This clonotype has at least ten counts. The chain is built from TRBV11-1 and TRBJ2-3; no firm D call. Germline assignment: CDR1 SGHAT and CDR2 FQDESV (reference sequence). The CDR3 extends over 13 amino acids. The V end was cut by 3 bases, the J end by 4 bases, with 8 bases between. As DNA, the CDR3 is TGTGCCAGCAGCTTCCCCAGCGCAGATACGCAGTATTTT. Translated: CASSFPSADTQYF.

This clonotype was recorded at least ten times. The chain employs TRBV20-1 and TRBJ2-5; D is ambiguous. CDR1 DFQATT and CDR2 SNEGSKA come from the germline V gene (reference sequence). The CDR3 contains 13 residues. Trimming removed 3 bases from V and 0 bases from J, with 8 bases in between. The CDR3 DNA reads as TGCAGTGCTAGGATCCCCTACCAAGAGACCCAGTACTTC. This codes for CSARIPYQETQYF.

In its sample, this clonotype was seen a few times. The chain joins TRBV11-2 to TRBJ2-5, with 9 bases matching TRBD2. The CDR3 consists of 14 residues. Per germline, CDR1 SGHAT and CDR2 FQNNGV. V shed 3 bases, J shed 4 bases, and the junction held 3 bases outside the gene matches. The CDR3 reads CASSLTSGGETQYF. CDR3 DNA: TGTGCCAGCAGCTTGACTAGCGGAGGAGAGACCCAGTACTTC. Supplemented by reference TRBV11-2 and TRBJ2-5, the full variable domain reads EAGVAQSPRYKIIEKRQSVAFWCNPISGHATLYWYQQILGQGPKLLIQFQNNGVVDDSQLPKDRFSAERLKGVDSTLKIQPAKLEDSAVYLCASSLTSGGETQYFGPGTRLLVL.

The chain joins TRBV18 to TRBJ2-3; D uncertain. Germline CDR1 KGHSH, CDR2 LQKENI. V was clipped by 0 bases and J by 3 bases, with 7 bases between them. This CDR3 is 14 amino acids long. The CDR3 loop reads CASSPPAQTDTQYF. CDR3 nucleotides: TGTGCCAGCTCACCACCTGCACAGACAGATACGCAGTATTTT.

This clonotype was counted a few times. This chain uses TRBV3-1 with TRBJ2-2; D tentatively reads TRBD1 or TRBD2 (5 bases each). This CDR3 is 15 amino acids long. The V gene's germline CDR1 is LGHDT and CDR2 YNNKEL (reference sequence). V lost 4 bases and J 1 base, leaving 10 bases between the germline ends. The DNA for the CDR3 is TGTGCCAGCAGCCCCCGGGACCTGAACACCGGGGAGCTGTTTTTT. Translated, it gives CASSPRDLNTGELFF. The variable domain in full, with the rest retrieved from reference TRBV3-1 and TRBJ2-2, is DTAVSQTPKYLVTQMGNDKSIKCEQNLGHDTMYWYKQDSKKFLKIMFSYNNKELIINETVPNRFSPKSPDKAHLNLHINSLELGDSAVYFCASSPRDLNTGELFFGEGSRLTVL.

The CDR3 region has the DNA TGTGCCAGCAGTTTTAACAGGGAAGATACGCAGTATTTT. This translates into CASSFNREDTQYF. This chain connects TRBV12-3 or TRBV12-4 to TRBJ2-3, with a tentative D call TRBD1 (6 bases). Trimming took 3 bases from V and 5 from J, leaving 9 bases between them. This CDR3 contains 13 residues.

This chain uses TRBV9 with TRBJ2-7; TRBD2 matches at 9 bases. The CDR3 has 16 amino acids. The V and J ends lost 0 bases and 0 bases, in that order; junction bases with no gene match: 4. From germline, CDR1 is SGDLS and CDR2 YYNGEE. The CDR3 DNA sequence: TGTGCCAGCAGCGTAGGCTCGGGACTAGCCTCCTACGAGCAGTACTTC. This gives the protein CASSVGSGLASYEQYF.

The CDR3, as DNA: TGTGCCAGCAGTTACTCATTTCAGGGAGGGGTTCAGCCCCAGCATTTT. This gives the protein CASSYSFQGGVQPQHF. The chain carries TRBV6-5 and TRBJ1-5, with D maybe TRBD1 (5 bases). Trimming left V 0 bases short and J 6 bases short, with 15 bases between. The germline CDR1 and CDR2 sequences are MNHEY and SVGAGI. The CDR3 totals 16 residues.

Only a few counts were recorded for this clonotype. Germline and junction disagree at one end, which may indicate a read error. The chain links TRBV18 to TRBJ1-5; D is undetermined. CDR3 length equals 14 residues. CDR1 is KGHSH, CDR2 LQKENI, per germline. Here the CDR3 reads CASSPLDSNQPQHF. The CDR3 nucleotides read TGTGCCAGCTCCCCACTTGACAGCAATCAGCCCCAGCATTTT.

This clonotype is termed medium-sized (0.01 to 0.1%). The chain carries TRBV27 and TRBJ2-7; 14 bases line up with TRBD2. Trimming took 8 bases from V and 5 from J; bases not matched to a gene: 8. The germline V gene has CDR1 MNHEY and CDR2 SMNVEV (reference sequence). The CDR3 loop spans 15 amino acids. Here the CDR3 DNA reads TGTGCCAGCGTGTCAAAGGGACTAGCGGGGGACGAGCAGTACTTC. The encoded protein is CASVSKGLAGDEQYF.

The CDR3 here is CASSRSGRDTGELFF. The CDR3 DNA sequence: TGTGCCAGCAGCCGAAGCGGGAGGGACACCGGGGAGCTGTTTTTT. The chain links TRBV6-2 or TRBV6-3 to TRBJ2-2; 10 nucleotides line up with TRBD2. The CDR3 length is 15 residues. Trimming at V came to 6 bases and at J to 3 bases, leaving 4 bases not matched to a gene. Germline assignment: CDR1 MNHEY and CDR2 SVGEGT.

The genes are TRBV5-4 and TRBJ2-7; a possible D gene is TRBD1 (5 bases). This CDR3 spans 14 amino acids. Per the germline V gene, CDR1 is SGHNT and CDR2 is YYREEE (reference sequence). The V end was cut by 0 bases, the J end by 6 bases, with 13 bases between. The CDR3 here is CASSLEAGYREQYF. The CDR3 DNA sequence: TGTGCCAGCAGCTTGGAGGCAGGGTATCGCGAGCAGTACTTC.

This clonotype was seen at least ten times. The J gene is TRBJ2-5, the V gene TRBV12-3 or TRBV12-4; 9 bases line up with TRBD1. This CDR3 has 13 residues. The J segment lost 5 bases and the V segment lost 8 bases, leaving 6 bases of the junction unmatched. CDR3 coding DNA: TGTGCCAGCTCCCTAGGACAGGGGGAGACCCAGTACTTC. This gives the protein CASSLGQGETQYF.

At least ten counts were recorded for this clonotype. This chain uses TRBV11-2 with TRBJ2-1; D uncertain. The V gene's germline CDR1 is SGHAT and CDR2 FQNNGV. The CDR3 is made up of 12 amino acids. V dropped 2 bases and J dropped 7 bases, with 6 bases sitting between them. This chain's CDR3 is CASSLSRNEQFF. In DNA, the CDR3 is TGTGCCAGCAGCTTATCACGGAATGAGCAGTTCTTC.

This clonotype has just one count. V gene TRBV25-1 combines with J gene TRBJ2-2, with 9 bases matching TRBD1. The germline V gene encodes CDR1 MGHDK and CDR2 SYGVNS. The CDR3 totals 14 residues. The junction had 4 bases not matched to a gene; V was cut back by 8 bases and J by 3 bases. This chain's CDR3 is CASRRTGDTGELFF. Written as DNA, the CDR3 is TGTGCCAGCCGCAGGACAGGGGACACCGGGGAGCTGTTTTTT. The full variable domain, rest sourced from reference TRBV25-1 and TRBJ2-2, is EADIYQTPRYLVIGTGKKITLECSQTMGHDKMYWYQQDPGMELHLIHYSYGVNSTEKGDLSSESTVSRIRTEHFPLTLESARPSHTSQYLCASRRTGDTGELFFGEGSRLTVL.

This clonotype has only a few counts. The chain employs TRBV27 and TRBJ2-1; 14 bases align to TRBD2. The CDR3 sequence is 15 residues long. Germline V gene data show CDR1 as MNHEY and CDR2 as SMNVEV (reference sequence). J lost 10 bases, V lost 5 bases, and 7 bases had no gene match. CDR3 region: CASSGGLAGVWEQFF. The CDR3 DNA reads TGTGCCAGCAGTGGGGGACTAGCGGGAGTATGGGAGCAGTTCTTC.

In its sample, this clonotype was seen once. This chain joins TRBV20-1 and TRBJ2-7; no definite D call. The CDR3 runs 14 residues. Deletions cut 5 bases from V and 3 bases from J, with 17 bases between. Germline loops: CDR1 DFQATT, CDR2 SNEGSKA (reference sequence). The CDR3 DNA sequence: TGCAGTGCTGGGGTGAGGATGATGGGCTACGAGCAGTACTTC. Protein: CSAGVRMMGYEQYF.

The sample holds a few counts of this clonotype. A read error may produce the germline difference seen at one junction end. The J gene is TRBJ2-6, the V gene TRBV6-2 or TRBV6-3; the D is unclear. CDR1 and CDR2 (germline): MNHEY, SVGEGT. The CDR3 is made up of 15 amino acids. The CDR3 loop is CAISDTDSGANVLTF. Here the CDR3 DNA reads TGTGCCATCAGTGATACAGACTCTGGGGCCAACGTCCTGACTTTC.